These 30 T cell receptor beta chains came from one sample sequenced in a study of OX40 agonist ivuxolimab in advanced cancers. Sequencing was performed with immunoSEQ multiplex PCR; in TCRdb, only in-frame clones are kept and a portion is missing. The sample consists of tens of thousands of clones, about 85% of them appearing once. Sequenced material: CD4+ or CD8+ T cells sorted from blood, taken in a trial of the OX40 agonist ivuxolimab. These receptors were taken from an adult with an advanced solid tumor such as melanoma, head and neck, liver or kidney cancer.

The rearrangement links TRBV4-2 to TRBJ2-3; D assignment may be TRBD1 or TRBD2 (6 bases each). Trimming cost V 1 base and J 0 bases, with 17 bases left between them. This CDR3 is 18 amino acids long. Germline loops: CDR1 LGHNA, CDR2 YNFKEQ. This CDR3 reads CASSQGRGVGGSTDTQYF. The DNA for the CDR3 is TGTGCCAGCAGCCAAGGCAGGGGAGTTGGGGGGAGCACAGATACGCAGTATTTT.

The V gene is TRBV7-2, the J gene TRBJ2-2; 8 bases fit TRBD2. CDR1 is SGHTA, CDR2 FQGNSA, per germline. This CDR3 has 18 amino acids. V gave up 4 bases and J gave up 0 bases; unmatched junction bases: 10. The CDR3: CASSSTRTSHANTGELFF. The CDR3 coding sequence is TGTGCCAGCAGCTCCACCAGGACTAGCCACGCGAACACCGGGGAGCTGTTTTTT.

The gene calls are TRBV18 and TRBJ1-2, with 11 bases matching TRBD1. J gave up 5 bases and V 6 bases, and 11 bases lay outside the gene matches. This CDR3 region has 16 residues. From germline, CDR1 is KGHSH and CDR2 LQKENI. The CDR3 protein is CASSPQGQGGNYGYTF. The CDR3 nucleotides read TGTGCCAGCTCGCCCCAGGGACAGGGGGGAAATTATGGCTACACCTTC.

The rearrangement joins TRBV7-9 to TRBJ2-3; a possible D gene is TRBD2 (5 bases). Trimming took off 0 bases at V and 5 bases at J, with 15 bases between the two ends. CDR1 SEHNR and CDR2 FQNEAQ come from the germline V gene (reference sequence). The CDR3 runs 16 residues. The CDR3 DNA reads TGTGCCAGCAGCTTAGCCCCGGGCCAAGGAGGAGATACGCAGTATTTT. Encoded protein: CASSLAPGQGGDTQYF.

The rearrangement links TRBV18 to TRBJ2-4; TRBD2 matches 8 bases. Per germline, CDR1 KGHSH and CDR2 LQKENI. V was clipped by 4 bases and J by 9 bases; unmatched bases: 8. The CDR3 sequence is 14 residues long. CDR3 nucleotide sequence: TGTGCCAGCTCACTAAGAGGTCGGGAGGGCATTCAGTACTTC. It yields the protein CASSLRGREGIQYF.

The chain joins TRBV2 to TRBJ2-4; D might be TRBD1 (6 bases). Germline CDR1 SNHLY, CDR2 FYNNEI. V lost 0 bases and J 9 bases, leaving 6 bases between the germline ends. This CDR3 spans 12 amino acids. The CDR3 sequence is CASSEAGAIQYF. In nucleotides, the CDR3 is TGTGCCAGCAGTGAAGCGGGGGCCATTCAGTACTTC.

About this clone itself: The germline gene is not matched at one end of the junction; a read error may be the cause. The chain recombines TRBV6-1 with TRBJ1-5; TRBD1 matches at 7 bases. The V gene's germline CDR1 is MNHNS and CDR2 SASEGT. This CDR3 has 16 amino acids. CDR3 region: CASGESQGVGNQPQHF. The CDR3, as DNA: TGTGCCAGCGGTGAATCTCAGGGGGTGGGCAATCAGCCCCAGCATTTT.

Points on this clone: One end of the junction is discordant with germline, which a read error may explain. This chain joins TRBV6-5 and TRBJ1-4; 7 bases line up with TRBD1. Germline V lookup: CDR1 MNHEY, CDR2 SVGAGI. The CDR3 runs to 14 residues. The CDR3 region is CASSDSTGEEKLFF. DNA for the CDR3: TGTGCCAGCAGTGACTCTACAGGGGAGGAAAAACTGTTTTTT.

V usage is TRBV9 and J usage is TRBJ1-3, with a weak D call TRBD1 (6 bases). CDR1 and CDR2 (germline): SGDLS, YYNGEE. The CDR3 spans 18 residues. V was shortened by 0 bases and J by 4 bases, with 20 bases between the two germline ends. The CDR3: CASSVGPGGASMGNTIYF. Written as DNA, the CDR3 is TGTGCCAGCAGCGTAGGACCGGGGGGGGCCTCGATGGGAAACACCATATATTTT. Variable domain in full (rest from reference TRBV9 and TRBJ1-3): DSGVTQTPKHLITATGQRVTLRCSPRSGDLSVYWYQQSLDQGLQFLIQYYNGEERAKGNILERFSAQQFPDLHSELNLSSLELGDSALYFCASSVGPGGASMGNTIYFGEGSWLTVV.

The CDR3 DNA reads as TGTGCCAGCAGCTTCTCAAGGTCTACCGAAGGGGGTACGCAGTATTTT. It translates to CASSFSRSTEGGTQYF. The chain is built from TRBV5-4 and TRBJ2-3; D perhaps matches TRBD1 (6 bases). Germline loops: CDR1 SGHNT, CDR2 YYREEE (reference sequence). The CDR3 covers 16 residues. V shed 2 bases and J shed 8 bases, with 21 bases lying between them.

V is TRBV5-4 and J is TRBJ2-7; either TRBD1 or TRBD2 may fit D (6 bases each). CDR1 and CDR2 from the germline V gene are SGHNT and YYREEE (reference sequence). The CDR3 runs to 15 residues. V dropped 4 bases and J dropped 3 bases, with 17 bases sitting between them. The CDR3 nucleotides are TGTGCCAGCAGCCCCGCCGGGGGCGGAGACTACGAGCAGTACTTC. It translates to CASSPAGGGDYEQYF.

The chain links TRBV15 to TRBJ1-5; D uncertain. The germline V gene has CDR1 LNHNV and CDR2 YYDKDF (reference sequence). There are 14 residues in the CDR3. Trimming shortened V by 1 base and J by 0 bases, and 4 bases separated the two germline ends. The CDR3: CATSRGYSNQPQHF. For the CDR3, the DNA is TGTGCCACCAGCAGAGGGTATAGCAATCAGCCCCAGCATTTT. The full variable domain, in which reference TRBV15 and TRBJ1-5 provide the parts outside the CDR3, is DAMVIQNPRYQVTQFGKPVTLSCSQTLNHNVMYWYQQKSSQAPKLLFHYYDKDFNNEADTPDNFQSRRPNTSFCFLDIRSPGLGDTAMYLCATSRGYSNQPQHFGDGTRLSIL.

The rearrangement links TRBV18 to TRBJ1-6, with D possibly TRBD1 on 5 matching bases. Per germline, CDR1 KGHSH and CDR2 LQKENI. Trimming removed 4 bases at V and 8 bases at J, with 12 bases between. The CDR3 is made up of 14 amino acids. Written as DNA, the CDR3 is TGTGCCAGCTCACGCGACAGTTTGGATTCACCCCTCCACTTT. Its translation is CASSRDSLDSPLHF. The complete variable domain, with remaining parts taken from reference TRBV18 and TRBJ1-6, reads NAGVMQNPRHLVRRRGQEARLRCSPMKGHSHVYWYRQLPEEGLKFMVYLQKENIIDESGMPKERFSAEFPKEGPSILRIQQVVRGDSAAYFCASSRDSLDSPLHFGNGTRLTVT.

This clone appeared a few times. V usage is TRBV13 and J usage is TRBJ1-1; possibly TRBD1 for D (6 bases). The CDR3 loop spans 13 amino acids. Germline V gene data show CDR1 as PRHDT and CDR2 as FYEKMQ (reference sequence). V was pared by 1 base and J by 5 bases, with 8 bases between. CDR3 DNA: TGTGCCAGCAGCTTAGAGGGGGGTACTGAAGCTTTCTTT. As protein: CASSLEGGTEAFF.

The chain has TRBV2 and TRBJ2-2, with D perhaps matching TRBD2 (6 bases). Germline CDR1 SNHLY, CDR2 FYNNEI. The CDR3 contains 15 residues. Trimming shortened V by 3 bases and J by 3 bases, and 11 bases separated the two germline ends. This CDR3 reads CASSELVADTGELFF. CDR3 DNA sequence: TGTGCCAGCAGTGAGTTGGTAGCGGACACCGGGGAGCTGTTTTTT.

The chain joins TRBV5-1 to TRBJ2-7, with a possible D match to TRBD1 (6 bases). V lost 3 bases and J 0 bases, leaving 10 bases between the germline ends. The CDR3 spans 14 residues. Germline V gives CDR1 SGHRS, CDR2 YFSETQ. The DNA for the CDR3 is TGCGCCAGCAGCTGGAGGACAGTCTCCTACGAGCAGTACTTC. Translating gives CASSWRTVSYEQYF.

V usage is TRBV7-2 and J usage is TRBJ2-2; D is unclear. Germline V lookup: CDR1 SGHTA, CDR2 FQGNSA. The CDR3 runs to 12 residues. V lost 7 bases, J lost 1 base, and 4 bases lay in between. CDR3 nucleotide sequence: TGTGCCAGCAAGGTGAACACCGGGGAGCTGTTTTTT. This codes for CASKVNTGELFF.

CDR3 nucleotide sequence: TGCGCCAGCAGTCAAATCTGTACAGGGAAGACCCAGTACTTC. Its protein is CASSQICTGKTQYF. The genes are TRBV23-1 and TRBJ2-5, with D possibly matching TRBD1 (6 bases). TRBV23-1 is filed as an ORF, its function uncertain. V gave up 2 bases and J gave up 6 bases, with 13 bases separating them. The CDR3 covers 14 residues.

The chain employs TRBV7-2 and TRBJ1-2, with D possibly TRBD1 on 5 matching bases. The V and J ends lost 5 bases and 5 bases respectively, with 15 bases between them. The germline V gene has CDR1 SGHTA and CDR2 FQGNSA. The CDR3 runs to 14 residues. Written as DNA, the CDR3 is TGTGCCAGCAGCCAGCAAACGGGGGAGTATGGCTACACCTTC. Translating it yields CASSQQTGEYGYTF.

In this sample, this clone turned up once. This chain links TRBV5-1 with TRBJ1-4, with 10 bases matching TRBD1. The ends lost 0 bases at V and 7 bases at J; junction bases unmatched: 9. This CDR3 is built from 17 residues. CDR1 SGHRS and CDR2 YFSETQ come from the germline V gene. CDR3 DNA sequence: TGCGCCAGCAGCTTGGGGCACGGACAGGGGGAGTTTGAAAAACTGTTTTTT. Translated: CASSLGHGQGEFEKLFF.

CDR3 residues: CASSQRGSTDTQYF. The CDR3 nucleotides read TGTGCCAGCAGCCAAAGGGGAAGCACAGATACGCAGTATTTT. J is TRBJ2-3 and V is TRBV7-2; D possibly corresponds to TRBD1 (5 bases). The CDR3 runs to 14 residues. Germline CDR1 reads SGHTA; CDR2 reads FQGNSA. The ends were cut back, 5 bases at V and 0 bases at J, with 9 bases in the middle.

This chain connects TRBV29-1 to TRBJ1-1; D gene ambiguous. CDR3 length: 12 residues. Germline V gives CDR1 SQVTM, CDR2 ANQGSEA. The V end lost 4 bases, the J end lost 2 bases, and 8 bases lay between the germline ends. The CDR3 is CSVAHGNTEAFF. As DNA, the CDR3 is TGCAGCGTTGCCCACGGTAACACTGAAGCTTTCTTT.

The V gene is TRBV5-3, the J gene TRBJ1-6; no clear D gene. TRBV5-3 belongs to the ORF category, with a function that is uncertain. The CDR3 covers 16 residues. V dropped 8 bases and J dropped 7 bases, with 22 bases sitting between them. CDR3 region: CASLVTHSLGNSPLHF. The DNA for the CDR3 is TGTGCCAGCCTCGTGACCCACTCCTTAGGGAATTCACCCCTCCACTTT.

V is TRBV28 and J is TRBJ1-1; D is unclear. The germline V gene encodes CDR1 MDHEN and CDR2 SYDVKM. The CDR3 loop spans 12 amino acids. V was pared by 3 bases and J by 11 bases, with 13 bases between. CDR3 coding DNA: TGTGCCAGCAGTTTTACTGGGTCCTGGGCTTTCTTT. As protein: CASSFTGSWAFF.

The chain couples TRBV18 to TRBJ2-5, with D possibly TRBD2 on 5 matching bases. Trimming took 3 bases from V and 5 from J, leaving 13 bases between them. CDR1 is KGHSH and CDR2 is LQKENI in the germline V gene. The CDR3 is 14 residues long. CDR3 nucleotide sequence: TGTGCCAGCTCACCCCGGGATTTGGCGGAGACCCAGTACTTC. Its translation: CASSPRDLAETQYF.

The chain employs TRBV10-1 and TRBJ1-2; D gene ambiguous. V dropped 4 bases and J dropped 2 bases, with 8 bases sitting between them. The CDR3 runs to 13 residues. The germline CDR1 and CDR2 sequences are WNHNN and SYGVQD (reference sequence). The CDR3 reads CASSAGKNYGYTF. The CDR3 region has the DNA TGCGCCAGCAGTGCGGGGAAAAACTATGGCTACACCTTC.

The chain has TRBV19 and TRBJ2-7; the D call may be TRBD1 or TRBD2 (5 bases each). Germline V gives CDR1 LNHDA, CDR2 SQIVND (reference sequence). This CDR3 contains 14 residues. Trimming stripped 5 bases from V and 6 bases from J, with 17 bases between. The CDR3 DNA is TGTGCCAGTAGTGCCCGGGACCCCCATGGCGAGCAGTACTTC. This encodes CASSARDPHGEQYF. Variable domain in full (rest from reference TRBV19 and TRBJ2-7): DGGITQSPKYLFRKEGQNVTLSCEQNLNHDAMYWYRQDPGQGLRLIYYSQIVNDFQKGDIAEGYSVSREKKESFPLTVTSAQKNPTAFYLCASSARDPHGEQYFGPGTRLTVT.

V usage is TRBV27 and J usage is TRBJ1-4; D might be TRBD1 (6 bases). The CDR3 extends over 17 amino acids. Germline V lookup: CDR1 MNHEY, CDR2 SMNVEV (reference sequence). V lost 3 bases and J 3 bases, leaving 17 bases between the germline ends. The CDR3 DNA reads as TGTGCCAGCAGTTTGGTCAGGGGAGCTGGCGCTAATGAAAAACTGTTTTTT. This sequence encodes CASSLVRGAGANEKLFF.

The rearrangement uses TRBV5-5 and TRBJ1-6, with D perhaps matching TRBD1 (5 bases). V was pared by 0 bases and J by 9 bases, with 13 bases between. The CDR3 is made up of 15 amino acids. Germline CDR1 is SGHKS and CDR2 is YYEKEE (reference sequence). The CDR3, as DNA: TGTGCCAGCAGCTTGGGCTCAGGGAATGGTTCACCCCTCCACTTT. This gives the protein CASSLGSGNGSPLHF.

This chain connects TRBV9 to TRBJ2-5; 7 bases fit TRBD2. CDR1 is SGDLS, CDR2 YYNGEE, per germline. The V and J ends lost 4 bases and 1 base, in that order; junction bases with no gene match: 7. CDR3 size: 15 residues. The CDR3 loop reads CASSSRDYRQETQYF. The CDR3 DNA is TGTGCCAGCAGCTCCCGGGACTACCGCCAAGAGACCCAGTACTTC.